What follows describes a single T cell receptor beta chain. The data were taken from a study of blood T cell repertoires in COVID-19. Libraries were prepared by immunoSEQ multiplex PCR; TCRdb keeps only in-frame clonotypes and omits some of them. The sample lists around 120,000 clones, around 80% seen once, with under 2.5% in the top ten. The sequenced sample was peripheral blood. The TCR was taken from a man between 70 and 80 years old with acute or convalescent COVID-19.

CDR3 in amino acids: CASSLASSYEQYF. The CDR3 coding sequence is TGTGCCAGCAGCTTAGCGTCCAGCTACGAGCAGTACTTC. The chain combines TRBV7-2 with TRBJ2-7; no clear D gene. CDR1 SGHTA and CDR2 FQGNSA come from the germline V gene. The CDR3 consists of 13 residues. Deletions cut 0 bases from V and 3 bases from J, with 6 bases between. The whole variable domain, remainder taken from reference TRBV7-2 and TRBJ2-7, is GAGVSQSPSNKVTEKGKDVELRCDPISGHTALYWYRQSLGQGLEFLIYFQGNSAPDKSGLPSDRFSAERTGGSVSTLTIQRTQQEDSAVYLCASSLASSYEQYFGPGTRLTVT.